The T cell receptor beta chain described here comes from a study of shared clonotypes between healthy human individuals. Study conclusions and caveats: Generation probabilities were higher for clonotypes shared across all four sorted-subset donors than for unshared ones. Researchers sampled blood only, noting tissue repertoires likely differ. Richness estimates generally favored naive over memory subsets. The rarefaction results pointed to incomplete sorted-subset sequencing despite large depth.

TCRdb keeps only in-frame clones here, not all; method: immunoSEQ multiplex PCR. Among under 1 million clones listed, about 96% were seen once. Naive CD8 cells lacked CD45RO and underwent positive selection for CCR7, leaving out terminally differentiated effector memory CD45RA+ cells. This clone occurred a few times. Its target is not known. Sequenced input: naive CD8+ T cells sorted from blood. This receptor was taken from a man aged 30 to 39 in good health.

The CDR3 spells CASSSGTAGEQYF. As DNA, the CDR3 is TGTGCCAGCAGCTCCGGGACAGCTGGCGAGCAGTACTTC. The rearrangement links TRBV7-6 to TRBJ2-7; 7 bases fit TRBD1. The CDR3 extends over 13 amino acids. Unmatched junction bases numbered 6, after V lost 4 bases and J lost 6 bases. Germline CDR1 is SGHVS and CDR2 is FNYEAQ.